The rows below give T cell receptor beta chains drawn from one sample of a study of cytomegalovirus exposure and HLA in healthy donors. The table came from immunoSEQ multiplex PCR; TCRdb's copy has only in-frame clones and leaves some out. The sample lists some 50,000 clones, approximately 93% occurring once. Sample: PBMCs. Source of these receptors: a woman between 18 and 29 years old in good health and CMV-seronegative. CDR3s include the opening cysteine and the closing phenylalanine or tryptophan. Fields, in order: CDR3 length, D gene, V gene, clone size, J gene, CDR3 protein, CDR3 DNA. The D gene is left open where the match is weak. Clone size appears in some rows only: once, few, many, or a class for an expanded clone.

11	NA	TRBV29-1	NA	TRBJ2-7	CSVENGGEQYF	TGCAGCGTTGAAAACGGGGGAGAGCAGTACTTC
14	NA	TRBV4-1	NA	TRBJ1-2	CASSHPGTNYGYTF	TGCGCCAGCAGCCACCCGGGTACTAACTATGGCTACACCTTC
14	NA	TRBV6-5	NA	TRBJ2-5	CASSPGLRKETQYF	TGTGCCAGCAGCCCGGGACTTCGAAAAGAGACCCAGTACTTC
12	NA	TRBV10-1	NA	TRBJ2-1	CASSESRSEQFF	TGCGCCAGCAGTGAGTCACGGAGTGAGCAGTTCTTC
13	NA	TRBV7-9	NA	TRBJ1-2	CASSLARNYGYTF	TGTGCCAGCAGCTTAGCCCGGAACTATGGCTACACCTTC
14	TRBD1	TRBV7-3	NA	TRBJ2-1	CASSLGTDYNEQFF	TGTGCCAGCAGCTTAGGGACAGACTACAATGAGCAGTTCTTC
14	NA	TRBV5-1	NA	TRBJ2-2	CASKRPGETGELFF	TGCGCCAGCAAAAGACCAGGGGAGACCGGGGAGCTGTTTTTT
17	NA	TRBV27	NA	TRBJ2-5	CASSHQEARYLKETQYF	TGTGCCAGCAGTCACCAAGAGGCCCGATATTTGAAAGAGACCCAGTACTTC
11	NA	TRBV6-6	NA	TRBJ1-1	CASGRNTEAFF	TGTGCCAGCGGGAGGAACACTGAAGCTTTCTTT
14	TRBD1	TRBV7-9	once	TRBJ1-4	CASSLGTGSEKLFF	TGTGCCAGCAGCTTGGGGACAGGGAGTGAAAAACTGTTTTTT
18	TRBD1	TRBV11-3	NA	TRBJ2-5	CASSLDVGTGGAGETQYF	TGTGCCAGCAGCTTAGACGTGGGGACAGGGGGCGCGGGAGAGACCCAGTACTTC
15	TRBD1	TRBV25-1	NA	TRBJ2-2	CASSGQGTNTGELFF	TGTGCCAGCAGTGGACAGGGAACGAACACCGGGGAGCTGTTTTTT
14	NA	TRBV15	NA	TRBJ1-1	CATTWRVRDTEAFF	TGTGCCACCACCTGGAGGGTAAGGGATACTGAAGCTTTCTTT
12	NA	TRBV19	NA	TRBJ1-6	CASSTGGSPLHF	TGTGCCAGTAGCACGGGGGGTTCACCCCTCCACTTT
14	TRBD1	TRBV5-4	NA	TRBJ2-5	CASSIGGLQETQYF	TGTGCCAGCAGCATAGGGGGCCTCCAAGAGACCCAGTACTTC
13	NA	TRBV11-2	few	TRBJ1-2	CASSQPRGYGYTF	TGTGCCAGCAGCCAACCCAGAGGCTATGGCTACACCTTC
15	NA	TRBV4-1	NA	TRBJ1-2	CASSQASQGIYGYTF	TGCGCCAGCAGCCAAGCCAGTCAGGGGATCTACGGCTACACCTTC
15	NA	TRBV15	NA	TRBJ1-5	CATSSGRGGNQPQHF	TGTGCCACCAGCAGCGGGAGGGGAGGAAATCAGCCCCAGCATTTT
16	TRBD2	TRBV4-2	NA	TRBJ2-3	CASSHTLAQSTDTQYF	TGTGCCAGCAGCCATACACTAGCGCAGAGCACAGATACGCAGTATTTT
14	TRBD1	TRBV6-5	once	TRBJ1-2	CASSYGGQGAHYTF	TGTGCCAGCAGTTACGGAGGACAGGGGGCACACTACACCTTC
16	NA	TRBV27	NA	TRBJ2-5	CASSSRGLRGQETQYF	TGTGCCAGCAGCAGCCGAGGTCTTCGTGGACAAGAGACCCAGTACTTC
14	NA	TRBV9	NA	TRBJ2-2	CASSVGGGSGELFF	TGTGCCAGCAGCGTAGGGGGAGGTTCAGGGGAGCTGTTTTTT
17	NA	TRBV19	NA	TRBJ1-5	CASSQPTGRNSNQPQHF	TGTGCCAGTAGTCAGCCCACAGGGCGAAATAGCAATCAGCCCCAGCATTTT
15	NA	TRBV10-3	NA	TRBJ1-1	CAISGDQRVDTEAFF	TGTGCCATCAGTGGGGACCAGCGGGTCGACACTGAAGCTTTCTTT
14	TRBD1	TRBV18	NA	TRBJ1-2	CASSLRDRQYGYTF	TGTGCCAGCTCACTAAGGGACAGACAATATGGCTACACCTTC
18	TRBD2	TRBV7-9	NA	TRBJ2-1	CASSWGWAGVVAAHEQFF	TGTGCCAGCAGCTGGGGGTGGGCGGGAGTTGTTGCCGCCCATGAGCAGTTCTTC
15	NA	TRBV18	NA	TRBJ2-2	CASSPDGGLTGELFF	TGTGCCAGCTCACCCGACGGGGGACTGACCGGGGAGCTGTTTTTT
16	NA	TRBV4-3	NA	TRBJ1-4	CASSQDSRGFNEKLFF	TGCGCCAGCAGCCAAGATTCCAGGGGCTTTAATGAAAAACTGTTTTTT
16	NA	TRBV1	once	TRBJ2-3	CTSSQEVTSGTDTQYF	TGCACCAGCAGCCAAGAAGTAACTAGCGGCACAGATACGCAGTATTTT
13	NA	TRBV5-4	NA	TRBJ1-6	CASSLQENSPLHF	TGTGCCAGCAGCTTACAGGAAAATTCACCCCTCCACTTT
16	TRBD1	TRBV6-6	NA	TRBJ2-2	CASSIRQGPFPGELFF	TGTGCCAGCAGTATCAGACAGGGACCCTTTCCCGGGGAGCTGTTTTTT
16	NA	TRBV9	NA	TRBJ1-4	CASSASGEWANEKLFF	TGTGCCAGCAGCGCCTCAGGGGAATGGGCTAATGAAAAACTGTTTTTT
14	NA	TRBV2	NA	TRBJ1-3	CASSVRILGNTIYF	TGTGCCAGCAGTGTCAGGATCCTCGGAAACACCATATATTTT
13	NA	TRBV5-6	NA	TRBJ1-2	CASSVEGPYGYTF	TGTGCCAGCAGCGTAGAGGGCCCCTATGGCTACACCTTC
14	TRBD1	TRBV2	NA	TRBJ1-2	CASSNDRGLGGYTF	TGTGCCAGCAGTAACGACAGGGGGCTAGGGGGCTACACCTTC
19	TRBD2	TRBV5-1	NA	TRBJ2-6	CASSFSGGGISSGANVLTF	TGCGCCAGCAGCTTTTCGGGAGGGGGAATTAGCTCTGGGGCCAACGTCCTGACTTTC
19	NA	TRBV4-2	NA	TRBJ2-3	CASSQDLAAAHPSIDTQYF	TGTGCCAGCAGCCAAGATCTCGCGGCAGCTCACCCCTCTATAGATACGCAGTATTTT
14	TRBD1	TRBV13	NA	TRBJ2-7	CASSSGTGAYEQYF	TGTGCCAGCAGCTCCGGGACAGGGGCCTACGAGCAGTACTTC
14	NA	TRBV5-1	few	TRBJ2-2	CASSRLTTTGELFF	TGCGCCAGCAGCCGTCTCACTACGACCGGGGAGCTGTTTTTT
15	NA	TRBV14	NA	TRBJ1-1	CASSPPGAGLAEAFF	TGTGCCAGCAGCCCACCAGGGGCCGGGTTAGCTGAAGCTTTCTTT
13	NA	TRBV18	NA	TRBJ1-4	CASSADFGEKLFF	TGTGCCTCCTCCGCAGATTTTGGTGAAAAACTGTTTTTT
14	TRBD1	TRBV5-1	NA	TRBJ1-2	CASSLEQGGNGYTF	TGCGCCAGCAGCTTGGAACAGGGGGGTAACGGCTACACCTTC
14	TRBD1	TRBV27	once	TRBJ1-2	CASSRTGNNYGYTF	TGTGCCAGCAGTCGGACAGGAAATAACTATGGCTACACCTTC
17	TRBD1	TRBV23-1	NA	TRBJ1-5	CASSRGVVTGINQPQHF	TGCGCCAGCAGTCGGGGAGTCGTGACAGGGATTAATCAGCCCCAGCATTTT
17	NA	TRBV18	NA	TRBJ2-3	CASSPPNRGAATDTQYF	TGTGCCAGCTCACCACCTAATCGCGGTGCGGCCACAGATACGCAGTATTTT
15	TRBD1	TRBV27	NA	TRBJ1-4	CASSDTDRGGPKLFF	TGTGCCAGCAGTGATACGGACAGGGGAGGGCCAAAACTGTTTTTT
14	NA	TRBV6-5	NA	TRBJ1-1	CASSYRDIGTEAFF	TGTGCCAGCAGTTACCGGGACATCGGAACTGAAGCTTTCTTT
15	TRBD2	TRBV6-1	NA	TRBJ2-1	CASSEFSGDYNEQFF	TGTGCCAGCAGTGAATTTAGCGGGGACTACAATGAGCAGTTCTTC
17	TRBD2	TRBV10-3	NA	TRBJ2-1	CATFSSGRESSYNEQFF	TGTGCCACCTTTTCTAGCGGGCGCGAGAGCTCCTACAATGAGCAGTTCTTC
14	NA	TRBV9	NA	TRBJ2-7	CASSVEAERYEQYF	TGTGCCAGCAGCGTAGAGGCCGAGCGGTACGAGCAGTACTTC
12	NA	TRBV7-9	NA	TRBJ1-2	CALGSGAAGYTF	TGTGCCCTAGGGTCAGGGGCGGCTGGCTACACCTTC